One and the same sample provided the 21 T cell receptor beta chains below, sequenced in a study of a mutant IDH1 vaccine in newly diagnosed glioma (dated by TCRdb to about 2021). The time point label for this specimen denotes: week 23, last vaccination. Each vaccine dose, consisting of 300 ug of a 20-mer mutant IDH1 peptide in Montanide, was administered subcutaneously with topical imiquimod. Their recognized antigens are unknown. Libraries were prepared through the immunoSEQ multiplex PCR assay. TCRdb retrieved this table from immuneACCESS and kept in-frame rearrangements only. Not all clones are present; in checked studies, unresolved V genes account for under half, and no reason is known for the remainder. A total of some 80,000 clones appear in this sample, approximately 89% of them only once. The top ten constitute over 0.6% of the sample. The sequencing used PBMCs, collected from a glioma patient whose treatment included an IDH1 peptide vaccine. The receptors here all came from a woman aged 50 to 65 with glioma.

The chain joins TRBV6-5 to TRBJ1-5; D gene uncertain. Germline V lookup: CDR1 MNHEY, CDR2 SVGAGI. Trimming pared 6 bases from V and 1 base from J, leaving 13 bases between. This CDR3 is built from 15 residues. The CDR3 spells CASSSALDSNQPQHF. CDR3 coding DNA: TGTGCCAGCAGCTCGGCCCTCGACAGCAATCAGCCCCAGCATTTT.

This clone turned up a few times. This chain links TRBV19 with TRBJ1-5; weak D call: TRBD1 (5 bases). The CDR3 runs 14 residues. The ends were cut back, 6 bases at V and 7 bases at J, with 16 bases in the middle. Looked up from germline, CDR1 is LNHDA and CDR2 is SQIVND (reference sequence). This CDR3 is CASSLRGTLQPQHF. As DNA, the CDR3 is TGTGCCAGTAGCCTCCGGGGGACGTTACAGCCCCAGCATTTT.

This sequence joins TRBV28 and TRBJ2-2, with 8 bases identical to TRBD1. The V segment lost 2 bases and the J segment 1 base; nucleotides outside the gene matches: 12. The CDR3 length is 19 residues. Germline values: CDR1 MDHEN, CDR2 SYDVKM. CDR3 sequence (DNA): TGTGCCAGCAGTTTAACGACAGGGGACTTGATTTGGAACACCGGGGAGCTGTTTTTT. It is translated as CASSLTTGDLIWNTGELFF.

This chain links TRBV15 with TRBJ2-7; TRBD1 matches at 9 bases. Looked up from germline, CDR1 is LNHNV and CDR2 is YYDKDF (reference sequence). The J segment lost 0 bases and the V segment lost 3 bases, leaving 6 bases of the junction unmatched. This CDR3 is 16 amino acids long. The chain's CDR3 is CATSRDRGSSSYEQYF. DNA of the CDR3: TGTGCCACCAGCAGGGACAGGGGTTCTAGCTCCTACGAGCAGTACTTC.

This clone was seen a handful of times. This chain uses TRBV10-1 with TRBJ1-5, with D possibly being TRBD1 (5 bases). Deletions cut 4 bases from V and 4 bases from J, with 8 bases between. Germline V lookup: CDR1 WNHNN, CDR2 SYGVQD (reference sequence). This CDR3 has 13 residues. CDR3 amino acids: CASSGGGNQPQHF. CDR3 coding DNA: TGCGCCAGCAGTGGCGGGGGGAATCAGCCCCAGCATTTT.

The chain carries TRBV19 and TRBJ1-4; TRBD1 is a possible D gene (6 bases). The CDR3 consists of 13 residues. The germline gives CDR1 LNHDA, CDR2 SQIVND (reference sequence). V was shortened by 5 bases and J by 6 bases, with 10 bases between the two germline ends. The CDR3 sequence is CASSPGEYEKLFF. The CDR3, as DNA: TGTGCCAGTAGTCCAGGGGAGTATGAAAAACTGTTTTTT. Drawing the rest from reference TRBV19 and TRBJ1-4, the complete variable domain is DGGITQSPKYLFRKEGQNVTLSCEQNLNHDAMYWYRQDPGQGLRLIYYSQIVNDFQKGDIAEGYSVSREKKESFPLTVTSAQKNPTAFYLCASSPGEYEKLFFGSGTQLSVL.

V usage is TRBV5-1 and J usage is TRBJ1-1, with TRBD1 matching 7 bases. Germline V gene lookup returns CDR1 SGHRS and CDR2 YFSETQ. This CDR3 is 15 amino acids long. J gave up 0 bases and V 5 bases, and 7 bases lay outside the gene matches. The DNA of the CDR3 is TGCGCCAGCAGAGACACCGGGACAGTGAACACTGAAGCTTTCTTT. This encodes CASRDTGTVNTEAFF.

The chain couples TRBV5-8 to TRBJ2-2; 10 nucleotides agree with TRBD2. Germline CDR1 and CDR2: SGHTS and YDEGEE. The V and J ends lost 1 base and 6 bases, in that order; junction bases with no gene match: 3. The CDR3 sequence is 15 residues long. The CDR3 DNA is TGTGCCAGCAGCTTGCTAGCGGGAGTGCCCGGGGAGCTGTTTTTT. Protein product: CASSLLAGVPGELFF.

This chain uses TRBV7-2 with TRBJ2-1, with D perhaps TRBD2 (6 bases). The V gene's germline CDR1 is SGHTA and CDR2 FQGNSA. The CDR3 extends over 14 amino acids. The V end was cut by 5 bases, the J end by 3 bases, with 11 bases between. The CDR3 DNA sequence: TGTGCCAGCAGCCCCTTAGCGGTCTACAATGAGCAGTTCTTC. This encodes CASSPLAVYNEQFF.

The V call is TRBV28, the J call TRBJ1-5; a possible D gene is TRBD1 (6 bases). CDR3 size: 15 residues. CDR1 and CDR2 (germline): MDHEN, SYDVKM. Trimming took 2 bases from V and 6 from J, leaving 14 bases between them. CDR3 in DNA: TGTGCCAGCAGTTTAGGATACAGGGCCCCTCAGCCCCAGCATTTT. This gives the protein CASSLGYRAPQPQHF.

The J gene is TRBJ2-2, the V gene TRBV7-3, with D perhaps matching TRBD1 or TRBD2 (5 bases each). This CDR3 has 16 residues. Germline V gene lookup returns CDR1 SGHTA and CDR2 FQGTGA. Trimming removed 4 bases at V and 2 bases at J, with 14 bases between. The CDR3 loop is CASSSAGTANTGELFF. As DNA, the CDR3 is TGTGCCAGCAGCTCAGCCGGGACGGCAAACACCGGGGAGCTGTTTTTT.

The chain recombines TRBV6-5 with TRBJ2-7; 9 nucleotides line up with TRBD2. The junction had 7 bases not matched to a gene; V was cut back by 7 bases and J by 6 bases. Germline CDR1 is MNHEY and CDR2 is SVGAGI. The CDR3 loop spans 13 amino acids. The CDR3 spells CASIAGGGLEQYF. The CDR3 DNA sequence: TGTGCCAGCATCGCGGGGGGGGGACTCGAGCAGTACTTC.

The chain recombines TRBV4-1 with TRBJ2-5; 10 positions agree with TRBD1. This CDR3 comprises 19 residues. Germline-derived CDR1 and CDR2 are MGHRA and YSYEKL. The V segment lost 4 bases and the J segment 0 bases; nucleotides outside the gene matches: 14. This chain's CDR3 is CASSRRDRGHPQNQETQYF. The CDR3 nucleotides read TGCGCCAGCAGCCGCCGGGACAGGGGCCACCCCCAAAACCAAGAGACCCAGTACTTC.

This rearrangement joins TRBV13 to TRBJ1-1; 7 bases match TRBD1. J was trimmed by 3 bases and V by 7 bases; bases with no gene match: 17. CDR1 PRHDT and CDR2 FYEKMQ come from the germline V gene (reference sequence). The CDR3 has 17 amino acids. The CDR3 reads CASTTLRDSWYYTEAFF. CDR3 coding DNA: TGTGCCAGCACCACCCTCCGGGACAGCTGGTACTACACTGAAGCTTTCTTT.

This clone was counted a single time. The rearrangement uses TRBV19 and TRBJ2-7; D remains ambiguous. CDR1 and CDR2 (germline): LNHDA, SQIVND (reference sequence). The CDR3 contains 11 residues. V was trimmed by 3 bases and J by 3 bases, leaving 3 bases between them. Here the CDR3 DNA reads TGTGCCAGTAGTATGGGCTACGAGCAGTACTTC. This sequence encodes CASSMGYEQYF.

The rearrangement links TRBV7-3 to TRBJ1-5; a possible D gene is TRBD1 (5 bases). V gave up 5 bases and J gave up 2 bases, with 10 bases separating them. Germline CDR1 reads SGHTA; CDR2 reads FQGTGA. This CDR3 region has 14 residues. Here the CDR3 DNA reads TGTGCCAGCAGCCCTGCGGGGGGCAATCAGCCCCAGCATTTT. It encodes CASSPAGGNQPQHF.

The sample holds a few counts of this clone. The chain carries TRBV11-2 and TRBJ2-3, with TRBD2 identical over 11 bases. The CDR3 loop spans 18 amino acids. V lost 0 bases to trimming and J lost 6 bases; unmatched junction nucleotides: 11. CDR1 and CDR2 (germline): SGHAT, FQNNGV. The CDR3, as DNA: TGTGCCAGCAGCTTAGATTGGCTAGCGGGAGGCCCAGGGGATACGCAGTATTTT. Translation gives CASSLDWLAGGPGDTQYF. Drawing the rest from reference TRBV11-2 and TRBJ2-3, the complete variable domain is EAGVAQSPRYKIIEKRQSVAFWCNPISGHATLYWYQQILGQGPKLLIQFQNNGVVDDSQLPKDRFSAERLKGVDSTLKIQPAKLEDSAVYLCASSLDWLAGGPGDTQYFGPGTRLTVL.

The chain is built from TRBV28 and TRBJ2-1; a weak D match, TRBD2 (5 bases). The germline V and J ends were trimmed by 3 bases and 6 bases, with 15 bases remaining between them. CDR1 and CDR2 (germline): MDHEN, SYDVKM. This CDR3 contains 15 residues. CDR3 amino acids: CASSLADYNTNEQFF. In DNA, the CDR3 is TGTGCCAGCAGTTTGGCTGACTACAATACCAATGAGCAGTTCTTC.

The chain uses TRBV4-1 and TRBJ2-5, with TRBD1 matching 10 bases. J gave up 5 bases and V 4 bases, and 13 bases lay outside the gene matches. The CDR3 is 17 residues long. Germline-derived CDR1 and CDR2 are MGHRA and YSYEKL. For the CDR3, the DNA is TGCGCCAGCAGCCCGCAGGGGGGACAGGGGACGATCGAGACCCAGTACTTC. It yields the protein CASSPQGGQGTIETQYF.

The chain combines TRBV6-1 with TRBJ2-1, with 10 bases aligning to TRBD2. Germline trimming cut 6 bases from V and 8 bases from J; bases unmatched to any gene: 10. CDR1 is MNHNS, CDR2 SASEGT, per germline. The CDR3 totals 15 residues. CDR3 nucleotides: TGTGCCAGCAGAGAGGCAAGCGGGAGGGCCGATGAGCAGTTCTTC. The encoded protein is CASREASGRADEQFF.

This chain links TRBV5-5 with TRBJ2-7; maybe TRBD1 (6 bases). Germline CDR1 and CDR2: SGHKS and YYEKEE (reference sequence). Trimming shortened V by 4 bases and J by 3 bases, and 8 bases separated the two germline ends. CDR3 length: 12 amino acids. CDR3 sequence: CASSPDSYEQYF. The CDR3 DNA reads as TGTGCCAGCAGCCCGGACAGCTACGAGCAGTACTTC.